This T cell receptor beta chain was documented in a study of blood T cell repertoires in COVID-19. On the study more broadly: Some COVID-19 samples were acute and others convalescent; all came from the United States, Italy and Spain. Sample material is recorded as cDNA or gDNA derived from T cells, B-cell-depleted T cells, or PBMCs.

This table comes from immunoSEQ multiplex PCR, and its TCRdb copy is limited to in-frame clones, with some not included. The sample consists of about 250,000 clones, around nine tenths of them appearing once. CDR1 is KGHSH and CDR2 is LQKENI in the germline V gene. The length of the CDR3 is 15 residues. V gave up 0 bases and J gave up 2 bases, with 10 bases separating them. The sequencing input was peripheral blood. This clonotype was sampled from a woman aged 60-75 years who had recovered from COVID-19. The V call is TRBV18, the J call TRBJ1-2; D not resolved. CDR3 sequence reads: CASSPPRGGNYGYTF. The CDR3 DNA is TGTGCCAGCTCACCACCGCGGGGAGGAAACTATGGCTACACCTTC. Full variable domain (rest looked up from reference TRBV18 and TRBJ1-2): NAGVMQNPRHLVRRRGQEARLRCSPMKGHSHVYWYRQLPEEGLKFMVYLQKENIIDESGMPKERFSAEFPKEGPSILRIQQVVRGDSAAYFCASSPPRGGNYGYTFGSGTRLTVV.